The 8 T cell receptor beta chains in this list originate from one sample, sequenced in a study of T cell responses to AZD1222 COVID-19 vaccine. Data came from immunoSEQ multiplex PCR; TCRdb stores just in-frame clones and leaves some out. The table shows approximately 200,000 clones, with 85% to 95% occurring only once. The sequences come from peripheral blood, collected on day 0 of AZD1222 vaccination. The receptors here all came from an adult in good health.

This clone showed up just once. The J gene is TRBJ2-3, the V gene TRBV9; D remains ambiguous. V was shortened by 4 bases and J by 3 bases, with 9 bases between the two germline ends. The CDR3 runs to 13 residues. Germline-derived CDR1 and CDR2 are SGDLS and YYNGEE. The CDR3 nucleotides read TGTGCCAGCAGCCGAACCCCGACAGATACGCAGTATTTT. It encodes CASSRTPTDTQYF.

This chain links TRBV5-4 with TRBJ2-1; D is perhaps TRBD2 (6 bases). The germline CDR1 and CDR2 sequences are SGHNT and YYREEE (reference sequence). V shed 10 bases and J shed 2 bases, with 10 bases lying between them. CDR3 length: 12 amino acids. CDR3 DNA sequence: TGTGCCGGAAGCGGGCCCTACAATGAGCAGTTCTTC. Protein product: CAGSGPYNEQFF.

The chain links TRBV3-1 (or the pseudogene TRBV3-2) to TRBJ1-1, with 7 bases that match TRBD1. Trimming at V came to 2 bases and at J to 6 bases, leaving 9 bases not matched to a gene. The CDR3 has 15 amino acids. CDR1 LGHDT and CDR2 YNNKEL come from the germline V gene (reference sequence). CDR3 DNA: TGTGCCAGCAGCCAACAGGGGGACGGGAGAGCTGAAGCTTTCTTT. This encodes CASSQQGDGRAEAFF.

The genes are TRBV20-1 and TRBJ1-2; no clear D gene. The CDR3 spans 10 residues. V was cut by 8 bases and J by 3 bases, with 7 bases left in between. Germline V lookup: CDR1 DFQATT, CDR2 SNEGSKA (reference sequence). CDR3 in DNA: TGCAGTACCCTTGACTATGGCTACACCTTC. Its protein product is CSTLDYGYTF.

V gene TRBV5-1 combines with J gene TRBJ1-5; D is unclear. The V end lost 0 bases, the J end lost 8 bases, and 9 bases lay between the germline ends. The CDR3 totals 13 residues. Germline V CDR1 and CDR2: SGHRS, YFSETQ. The chain's CDR3 is CASSLDSLEPQHF. Written as DNA, the CDR3 is TGCGCCAGCAGCTTGGACAGCCTGGAGCCCCAGCATTTT.

The V and J genes are TRBV19 and TRBJ2-1; the match to TRBD2 covers 7 bases. The V gene's germline CDR1 is LNHDA and CDR2 SQIVND (reference sequence). Trimming at V came to 8 bases and at J to 15 bases, leaving 7 bases not matched to a gene. The CDR3 contains 10 residues. The CDR3: CASSKGGLFF. DNA of the CDR3: TGTGCCAGTTCTAAGGGAGGGCTGTTCTTC.

The rearrangement links TRBV4-3 to TRBJ2-3, with 7 bases lining up with TRBD2. This CDR3 spans 16 amino acids. After removal of 4 bases from V and 1 base from J, the junction contained 8 bases not matched to a gene. CDR1 and CDR2 from the germline V gene are LGHNA and YSLEER. This chain's CDR3 is CASSPGGSGRTDTQYF. The CDR3, as DNA: TGCGCCAGCAGCCCGGGCGGGAGCGGCCGCACAGATACGCAGTATTTT.

J is TRBJ2-1 and V is TRBV9, with D perhaps TRBD2 (6 bases). Germline-derived CDR1 and CDR2 are SGDLS and YYNGEE. Trimming shortened V by 0 bases and J by 4 bases, and 17 bases separated the two germline ends. The CDR3 runs to 17 residues. The CDR3 is CASSVGFGSGNYNEQFF. The CDR3 DNA reads TGTGCCAGCAGCGTAGGGTTCGGTAGCGGAAATTACAATGAGCAGTTCTTC.